This paragraph reports one T cell receptor beta chain. This specimen belongs to a study of long-term antiretroviral therapy in people with HIV. Researchers ran immunoSEQ v3.0 at survey level. Sequencing was performed with immunoSEQ multiplex PCR; in TCRdb, only in-frame clones are kept and a portion is missing. The sample shows approximately 15,000 clones, roughly four fifths of them seen only once. The CDR3 has 14 amino acids. After removal of 5 bases from V and 8 bases from J, the junction contained 10 bases not matched to a gene. In germline, CDR1 is SGHAT, CDR2 FQNNGV. The source is a man aged 18 to 30 with HIV. This specimen consisted of unsorted PBMCs, obtained 0.3 years after starting antiretroviral therapy. The rearrangement links TRBV11-2 to TRBJ1-2; 8 bases match TRBD1. The CDR3 sequence: CASSGVRGRRGYTF. In DNA form, the CDR3 reads TGTGCCAGCAGCGGCGTCAGGGGGCGACGCGGCTACACCTTC.